This T cell receptor beta chain was recovered during a study of blood T cells in healthy people across ages. Study-level information: Through template switching, about one barcoded beta molecule was captured per two T cells, as measured in model experiments.

Then a second PCR, running about 6 to 12 cycles, was carried out with a sample-barcoded 5' primer and a J-beta primer mix. Each of the cDNA molecules was tagged by a template-switch adaptor with 12 random nucleotides. Each CDR3 protein is one row after TCRdb ran MiXCR on the 5' RACE reads. Seen here are more than 800,000 distinct CDR3 sequences, under 35% observed once, and the top ten hold roughly 17%. Of note for this clonotype: What it binds is unknown.

General observations from the study: CMV status of donors was unknown, possibly confounding expanded clonotype changes.

The sequence came from a woman at least 80 years old in good health. Material for sequencing was blood.

The CDR3 sequence is CASSLELTGTTEAFF. CDR3 DNA: TGCGCCAGCAGCTTGGAGTTGACAGGGACCACTGAAGCTTTCTTT. This rearrangement joins TRBV5-1 to TRBJ1-1; 7 bases map to TRBD1. The V gene's germline CDR1 is SGHRS and CDR2 YFSETQ. This CDR3 spans 15 amino acids. After removal of 0 bases from V and 4 bases from J, the junction contained 6 bases not matched to a gene.